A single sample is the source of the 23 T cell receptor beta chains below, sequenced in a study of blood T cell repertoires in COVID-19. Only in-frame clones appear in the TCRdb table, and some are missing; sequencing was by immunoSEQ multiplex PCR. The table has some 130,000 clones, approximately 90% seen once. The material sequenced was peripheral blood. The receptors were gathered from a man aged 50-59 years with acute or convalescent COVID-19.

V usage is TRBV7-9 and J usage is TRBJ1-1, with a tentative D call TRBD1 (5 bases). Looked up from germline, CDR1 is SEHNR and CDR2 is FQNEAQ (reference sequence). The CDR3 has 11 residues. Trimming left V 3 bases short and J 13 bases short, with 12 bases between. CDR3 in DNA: TGTGCCAGCAGCTTTGGGGGGGTCGTTTTCTTT. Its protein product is CASSFGGVVFF.

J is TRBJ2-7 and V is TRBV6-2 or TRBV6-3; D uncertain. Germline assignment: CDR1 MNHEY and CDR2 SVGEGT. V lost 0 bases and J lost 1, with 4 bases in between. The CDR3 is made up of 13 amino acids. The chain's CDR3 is CASSYSSSYEQYF. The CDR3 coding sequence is TGTGCCAGCAGTTACTCGTCTTCCTACGAGCAGTACTTC.

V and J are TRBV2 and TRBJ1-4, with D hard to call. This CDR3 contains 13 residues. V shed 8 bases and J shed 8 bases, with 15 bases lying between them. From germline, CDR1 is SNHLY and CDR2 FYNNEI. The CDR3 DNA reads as TGTGCCAGCCAGAGAGGCGTCGGAGAAAAACTGTTTTTT. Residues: CASQRGVGEKLFF.

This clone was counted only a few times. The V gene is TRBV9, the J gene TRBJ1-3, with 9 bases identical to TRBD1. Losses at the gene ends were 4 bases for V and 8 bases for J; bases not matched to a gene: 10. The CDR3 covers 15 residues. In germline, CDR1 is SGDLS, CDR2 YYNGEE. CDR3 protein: CASSLRTGVVDTIYF. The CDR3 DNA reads TGTGCCAGCAGCCTAAGGACAGGGGTAGTAGACACCATATATTTT.

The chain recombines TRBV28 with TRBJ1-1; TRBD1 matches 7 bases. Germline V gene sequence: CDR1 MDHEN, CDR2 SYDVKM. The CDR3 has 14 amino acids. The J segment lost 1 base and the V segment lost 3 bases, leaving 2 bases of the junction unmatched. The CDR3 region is CASSLGTANTEAFF. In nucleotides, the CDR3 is TGTGCCAGCAGTTTGGGGACAGCGAACACTGAAGCTTTCTTT.

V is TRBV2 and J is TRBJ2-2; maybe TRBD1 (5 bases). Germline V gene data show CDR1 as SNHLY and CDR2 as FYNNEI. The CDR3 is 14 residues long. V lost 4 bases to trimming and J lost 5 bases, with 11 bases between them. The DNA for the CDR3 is TGTGCCAGCAGTGGGACATATTTTACCGGGGAGCTGTTTTTT. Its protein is CASSGTYFTGELFF.

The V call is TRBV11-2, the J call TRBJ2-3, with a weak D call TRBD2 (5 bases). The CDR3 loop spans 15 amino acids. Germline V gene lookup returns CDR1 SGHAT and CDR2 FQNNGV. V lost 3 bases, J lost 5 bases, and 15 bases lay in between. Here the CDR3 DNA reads TGTGCCAGCAGCTTCTCCGGGAATAGTGGAGATACGCAGTATTTT. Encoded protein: CASSFSGNSGDTQYF.

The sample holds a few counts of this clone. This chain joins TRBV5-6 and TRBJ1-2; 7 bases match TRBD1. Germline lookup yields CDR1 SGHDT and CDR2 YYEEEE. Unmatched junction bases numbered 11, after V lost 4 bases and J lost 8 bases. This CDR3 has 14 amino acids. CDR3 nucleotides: TGTGCCAGCAGCCCGGCGACAGGGACTGGCGGCTACACCTTC. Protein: CASSPATGTGGYTF.

The DNA for the CDR3 is TGTGCCAGCAGCACCCTTCGACAGGGAACGGATGGCTACACCTTC. Protein product: CASSTLRQGTDGYTF. J is TRBJ1-2 and V is TRBV6-5; TRBD1 matches at 7 bases. This CDR3 is 15 amino acids long. The V gene's germline CDR1 is MNHEY and CDR2 SVGAGI. J gave up 6 bases and V 6 bases, and 13 bases lay outside the gene matches.

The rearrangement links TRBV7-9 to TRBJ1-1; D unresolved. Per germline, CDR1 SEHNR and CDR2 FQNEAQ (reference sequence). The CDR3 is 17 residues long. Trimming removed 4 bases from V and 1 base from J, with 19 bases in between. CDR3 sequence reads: CASSSSDTLIRNTEAFF. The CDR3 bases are TGTGCCAGCAGCTCCAGCGATACCCTAATAAGGAACACTGAAGCTTTCTTT.

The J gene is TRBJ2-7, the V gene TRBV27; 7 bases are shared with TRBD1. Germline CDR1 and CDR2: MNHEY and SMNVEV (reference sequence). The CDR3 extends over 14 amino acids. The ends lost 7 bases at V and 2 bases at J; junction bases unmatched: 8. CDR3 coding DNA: TGTGCCAGCAAACTACAGGGGAATACCTACGAGCAGTACTTC. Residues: CASKLQGNTYEQYF.

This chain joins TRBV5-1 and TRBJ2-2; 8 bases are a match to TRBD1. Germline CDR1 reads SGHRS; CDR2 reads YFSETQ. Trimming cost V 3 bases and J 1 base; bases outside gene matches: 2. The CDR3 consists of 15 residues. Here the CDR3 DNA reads TGCGCCAGCAGCTCCGGACAGGGGAACACCGGGGAGCTGTTTTTT. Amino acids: CASSSGQGNTGELFF.

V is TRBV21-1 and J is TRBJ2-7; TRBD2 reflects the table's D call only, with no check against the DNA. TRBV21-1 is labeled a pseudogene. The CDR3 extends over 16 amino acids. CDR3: CASSKASSGDPQEQYF. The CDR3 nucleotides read TGTGCCAGCAGCAAAGCCTCTAGCGGGGACCCACAGGAGCAGTACTTC.

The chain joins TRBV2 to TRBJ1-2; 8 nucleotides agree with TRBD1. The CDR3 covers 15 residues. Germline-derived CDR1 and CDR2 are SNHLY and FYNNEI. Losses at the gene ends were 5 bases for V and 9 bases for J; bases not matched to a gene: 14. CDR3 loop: CASSPIGQGVLRYTF. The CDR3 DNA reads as TGTGCCAGCAGTCCCATAGGACAGGGAGTGTTGCGCTACACCTTC.

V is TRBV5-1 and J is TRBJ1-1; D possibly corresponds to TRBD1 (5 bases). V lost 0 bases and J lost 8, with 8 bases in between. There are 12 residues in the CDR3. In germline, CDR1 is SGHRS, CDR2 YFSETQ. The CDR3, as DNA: TGCGCCAGCAGCTTGGAGCAGGGAGAAGCTTTCTTT. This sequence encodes CASSLEQGEAFF. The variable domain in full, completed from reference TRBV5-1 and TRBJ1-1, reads KAGVTQTPRYLIKTRGQQVTLSCSPISGHRSVSWYQQTPGQGLQFLFEYFSETQRNKGNFPGRFSGRQFSNSRSEMNVSTLELGDSALYLCASSLEQGEAFFGQGTRLTVV.

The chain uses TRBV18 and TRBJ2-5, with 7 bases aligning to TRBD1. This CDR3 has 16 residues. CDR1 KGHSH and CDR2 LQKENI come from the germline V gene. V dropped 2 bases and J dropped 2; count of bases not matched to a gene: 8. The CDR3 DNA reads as TGTGCCAGCTCACCAATAGAGGGGGCTTGGCAAGAGACCCAGTACTTC. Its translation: CASSPIEGAWQETQYF.

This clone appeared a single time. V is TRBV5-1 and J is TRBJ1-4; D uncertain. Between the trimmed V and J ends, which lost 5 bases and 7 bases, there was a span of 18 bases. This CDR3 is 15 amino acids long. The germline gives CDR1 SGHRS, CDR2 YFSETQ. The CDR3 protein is CASSPKGGGVEKLFF. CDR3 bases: TGCGCCAGCAGTCCGAAAGGAGGTGGAGTTGAAAAACTGTTTTTT.

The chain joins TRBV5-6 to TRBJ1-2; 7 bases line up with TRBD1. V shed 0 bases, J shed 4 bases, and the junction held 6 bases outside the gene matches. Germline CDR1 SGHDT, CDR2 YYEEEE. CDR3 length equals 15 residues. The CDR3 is CASSLEGARLYGYTF. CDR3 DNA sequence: TGTGCCAGCAGCTTGGAGGGGGCCCGACTCTATGGCTACACCTTC.

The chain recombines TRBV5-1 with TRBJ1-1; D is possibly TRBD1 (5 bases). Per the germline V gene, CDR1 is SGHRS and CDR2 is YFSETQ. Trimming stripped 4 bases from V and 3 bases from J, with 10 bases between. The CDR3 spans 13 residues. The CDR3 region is CASSHDSYTEAFF. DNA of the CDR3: TGCGCCAGCAGCCATGACAGCTACACTGAAGCTTTCTTT.

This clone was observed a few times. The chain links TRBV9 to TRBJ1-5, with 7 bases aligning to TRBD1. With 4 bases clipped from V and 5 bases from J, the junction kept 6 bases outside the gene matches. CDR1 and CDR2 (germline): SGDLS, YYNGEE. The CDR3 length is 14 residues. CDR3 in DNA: TGTGCCAGCAGCCAGACAGGGACGGATCAGCCCCAGCATTTT. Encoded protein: CASSQTGTDQPQHF. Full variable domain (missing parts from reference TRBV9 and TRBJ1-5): DSGVTQTPKHLITATGQRVTLRCSPRSGDLSVYWYQQSLDQGLQFLIQYYNGEERAKGNILERFSAQQFPDLHSELNLSSLELGDSALYFCASSQTGTDQPQHFGDGTRLSIL.

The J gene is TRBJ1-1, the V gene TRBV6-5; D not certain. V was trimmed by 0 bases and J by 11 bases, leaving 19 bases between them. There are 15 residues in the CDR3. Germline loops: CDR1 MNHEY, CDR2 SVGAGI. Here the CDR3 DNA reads TGTGCCAGCAGTTACTCGAATCCAGCGGTGTCTCGGGCTTTCTTT. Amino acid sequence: CASSYSNPAVSRAFF.

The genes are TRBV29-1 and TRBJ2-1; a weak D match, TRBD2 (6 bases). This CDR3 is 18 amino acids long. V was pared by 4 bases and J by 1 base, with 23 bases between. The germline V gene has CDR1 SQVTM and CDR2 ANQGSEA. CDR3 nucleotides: TGCAGCGTTGCCGCCTCCCCCGGGACTGTTAGATCCTACAATGAGCAGTTCTTC. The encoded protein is CSVAASPGTVRSYNEQFF.

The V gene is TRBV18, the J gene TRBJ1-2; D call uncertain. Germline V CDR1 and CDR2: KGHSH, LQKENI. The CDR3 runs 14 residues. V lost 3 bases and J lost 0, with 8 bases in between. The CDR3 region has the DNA TGTGCCAGCTCACCCGGAGAGACTAACTATGGCTACACCTTC. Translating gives CASSPGETNYGYTF.